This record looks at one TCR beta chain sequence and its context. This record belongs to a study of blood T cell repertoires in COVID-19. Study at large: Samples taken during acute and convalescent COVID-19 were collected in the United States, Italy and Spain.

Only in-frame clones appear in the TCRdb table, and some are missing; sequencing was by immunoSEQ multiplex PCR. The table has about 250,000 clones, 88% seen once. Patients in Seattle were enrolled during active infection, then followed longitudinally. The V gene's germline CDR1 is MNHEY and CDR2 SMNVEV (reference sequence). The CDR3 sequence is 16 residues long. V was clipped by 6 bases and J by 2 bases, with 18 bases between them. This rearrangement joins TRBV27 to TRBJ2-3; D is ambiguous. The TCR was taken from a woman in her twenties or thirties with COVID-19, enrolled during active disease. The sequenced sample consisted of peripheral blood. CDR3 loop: CASSPLRRGYTDTQYF. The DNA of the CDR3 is TGTGCCAGCAGCCCCCTCAGACGCGGATACACAGATACGCAGTATTTT.